The next 9 T cell receptor beta chains were all read from a single sample in a study of T cells after yellow fever vaccination. From the 5' RACE reads, TCRdb called clonotypes with MiXCR, one entry per CDR3 protein. The data show 80,000 to 100,000 distinct CDR3 sequences, about 8.2% seen once. This material consisted of CD8+ T cells not binding an NS4B(214-222) dextramer, sorted from PBMCs, taken roughly 15 days after the first yellow fever vaccination. The receptors originated from a man between 18 and 35 years old who received the YFV17D yellow fever vaccine.

The gene calls are TRBV11-2 and TRBJ2-1; D possibly corresponds to TRBD2 (6 bases). Germline CDR1 and CDR2: SGHAT and FQNNGV. V dropped 5 bases and J dropped 0 bases, with 20 bases sitting between them. The CDR3 is 18 amino acids. The CDR3 sequence: CASSREPSGRSSYNEQFF. In DNA, the CDR3 is TGTGCCAGCAGCCGCGAGCCGAGCGGGCGGAGCTCCTACAATGAGCAGTTCTTC.

This clonotype has only a few counts. V usage is TRBV7-6 and J usage is TRBJ2-2; D call uncertain. Germline assignment: CDR1 SGHVS and CDR2 FNYEAQ. The CDR3 is made up of 18 amino acids. V gave up 5 bases and J gave up 2 bases, with 21 bases separating them. CDR3 in amino acids: CASSPTPPKFVNTGELFF. The CDR3 coding sequence is TGTGCCAGCAGCCCAACTCCCCCCAAATTTGTTAACACCGGGGAGCTGTTTTTT.

The V gene is TRBV19, the J gene TRBJ2-1; D ambiguous. The CDR3 runs to 16 residues. V was cut by 6 bases and J by 0 bases, with 15 bases left in between. Germline CDR1 LNHDA, CDR2 SQIVND (reference sequence). The CDR3 coding sequence is TGTGCCAGTAGCCATATCCAGTGGATCTCCTACAATGAGCAGTTCTTC. Encoded protein: CASSHIQWISYNEQFF.

This clonotype was detected a few times. The genes are TRBV4-1 and TRBJ2-7; either TRBD1 or TRBD2 may supply D (6 bases each). CDR3 length equals 15 residues. The ends were cut back, 4 bases at V and 4 bases at J, with 17 bases in the middle. Germline lookup yields CDR1 MGHRA and CDR2 YSYEKL. CDR3 in DNA: TGCGCCAGCAGCCTTCGTGAGGGGGGTCGGTACGAGCAGTACGTC. Translated, it gives CASSLREGGRYEQYV.

The chain uses TRBV5-8 and TRBJ2-7, with 7 bases identical to TRBD2. Germline-derived CDR1 and CDR2 are SGHTS and YDEGEE. The CDR3 totals 14 residues. The junction had 5 bases not matched to a gene; V was cut back by 2 bases and J by 3 bases. Written as DNA, the CDR3 is TGTGCCAGCAGCTTCAAAGCGGGGATCTACGAGCAGTACTTC. Translation: CASSFKAGIYEQYF.

This clonotype was recorded many times. The gene calls are TRBV5-6 and TRBJ1-4; D gene uncertain. Germline V gene lookup returns CDR1 SGHDT and CDR2 YYEEEE. Trimming took off 2 bases at V and 8 bases at J, with 13 bases between the two ends. This CDR3 region has 14 residues. For the CDR3, the DNA is TGTGCCAGCAGCTTCCGACCTCTTGTAGAAAAACTGTTTTTT. Its translation: CASSFRPLVEKLFF.

In its sample, this clonotype was seen a few times. This CDR3 is CASSQDVLAGSLVYGYTF. The CDR3 DNA is TGCGCCAGCAGCCAAGACGTCCTCGCCGGCAGCCTGGTCTATGGCTACACCTTC. V gene TRBV4-3 combines with J gene TRBJ1-2; D gene uncertain. There are 18 residues in the CDR3. In germline, CDR1 is LGHNA, CDR2 YSLEER. V was trimmed by 0 bases and J by 4 bases, leaving 21 bases between them.

The V call is TRBV20-1, the J call TRBJ1-2, with 10 bases aligning to TRBD1. V shed 0 bases, J shed 4 bases, and the junction held 14 bases outside the gene matches. CDR1 is DFQATT and CDR2 is SNEGSKA in the germline V gene (reference sequence). There are 18 residues in the CDR3. The CDR3 nucleotides are TGCAGTGCTAGAGATGAGTGGGGGGGACAGGGGTTAGGCTATGGCTACACCTTC. Encoded protein: CSARDEWGGQGLGYGYTF.

This clonotype was observed many times. This rearrangement joins TRBV12-3 or TRBV12-4 to TRBJ2-6; no reliable D call. This CDR3 spans 12 amino acids. The germline V and J ends were trimmed by 4 bases and 2 bases, with 0 bases remaining between them. CDR3 DNA sequence: TGTGCCAGCAGTTCTGGGGCCAACGTCCTGACTTTC. It yields the protein CASSSGANVLTF.